This entry lists 26 T cell receptor beta chains sequenced from one sample in a study of blood T cell repertoires in COVID-19 (TCRdb year 2020). The library was prepared using the immunoSEQ multiplex PCR assay. Here the immuneACCESS table is served through TCRdb, limited to in-frame sequences with V and J called. Missing clones are a known gap in these copies; in checked studies unresolved V genes cover under half, and the rest lacks a known reason. The sample table contains more than 50,000 clones; only one count was recorded for approximately 91% of them. Over 3% of the sample goes to the ten largest clones. Sequencing used peripheral blood. These receptor sequences come from a human donor in a cohort sampled during active COVID-19.

This sequence joins TRBV11-2 and TRBJ1-4, with 7 bases fitting TRBD1. The germline CDR1 and CDR2 sequences are SGHAT and FQNNGV. Unmatched junction bases numbered 13, after V lost 4 bases and J lost 8 bases. The CDR3 is made up of 16 amino acids. The CDR3, as DNA: TGTGCCAGCAGCTCCCCTTTTACAGGGGTTGGGGAAAAACTGTTTTTT. Residues: CASSSPFTGVGEKLFF.

The DNA for the CDR3 is TGTGCCAGCAGCCAAGAGGCCCGGAGCTCTAGCACAGATACGCAGTATTTT. This translates into CASSQEARSSSTDTQYF. The J gene is TRBJ2-3, the V gene TRBV14, with no clear D. CDR1 and CDR2 (germline): SGHDN, FVKESK. The CDR3 length is 17 residues. V gave up 0 bases and J gave up 0 bases, with 13 bases separating them.

The rearrangement links TRBV28 to TRBJ1-2, with TRBD1 matching 7 bases. Germline V gene sequence: CDR1 MDHEN, CDR2 SYDVKM. V was clipped by 7 bases and J by 0 bases; unmatched bases: 5. The CDR3 contains 14 residues. Here the CDR3 reads CASTPTGPNYGYTF. The CDR3 nucleotides read TGTGCCAGCACCCCGACAGGGCCTAACTATGGCTACACCTTC.

The chain uses TRBV11-3 and TRBJ2-6, with D maybe TRBD1 (5 bases). V was trimmed by 3 bases and J by 3 bases, leaving 9 bases between them. In germline, CDR1 is SGHNT, CDR2 YENEEA. The CDR3 is 15 amino acids. This CDR3 is CASSFGTGGANVLTF. DNA for the CDR3: TGTGCCAGCAGCTTCGGCACAGGTGGGGCCAACGTCCTGACTTTC.

The chain carries TRBV21-1 and TRBJ2-5; TRBD1, the D gene given by the table, was not confirmed from the DNA. TRBV21-1 is a documented pseudogene. The CDR3 totals 14 residues. Here the CDR3 reads CASSKAKKQETQYF. CDR3 nucleotides: TGTGCCAGCAGCAAGGCCAAGAAACAAGAGACCCAGTACTTC.

The V call is TRBV15, the J call TRBJ1-3; D perhaps matches TRBD1 (5 bases). V was clipped by 0 bases and J by 0 bases, with 15 bases between them. The CDR3 has 18 amino acids. Germline CDR1 LNHNV, CDR2 YYDKDF (reference sequence). The CDR3 coding sequence is TGTGCCACCAGCAGAGATCTCGTGGGGCCTGCCTCTGGAAACACCATATATTTT. Its translation: CATSRDLVGPASGNTIYF.

The chain couples TRBV24-1 to TRBJ1-2, with 7 bases fitting TRBD1. The CDR3 is made up of 14 amino acids. V was clipped by 6 bases and J by 5 bases; unmatched bases: 8. Germline values: CDR1 KGHDR, CDR2 SFDVKD. Here the CDR3 reads CATSPATGAYGYTF. The CDR3 DNA reads as TGTGCCACCAGTCCTGCCACAGGGGCGTATGGCTACACCTTC.

The rearrangement uses TRBV7-8 and TRBJ2-2; the match to TRBD2 covers 8 bases. The CDR3 is 16 amino acids. Losses at the gene ends were 7 bases for V and 4 bases for J; bases not matched to a gene: 11. Germline CDR1 and CDR2: SGHVS and FQNEAQ. The CDR3, as DNA: TGTGCCAGCACCGCCATCGATAGCGGGATCACCGGGGAGCTGTTTTTT. This codes for CASTAIDSGITGELFF.

The rearrangement joins TRBV4-1 to TRBJ1-1, with D perhaps TRBD1 (5 bases). Germline CDR1 reads MGHRA; CDR2 reads YSYEKL. The CDR3 is 14 amino acids. V lost 0 bases to trimming and J lost 4 bases, with 9 bases between them. CDR3 amino acids: CASSQEVGGTEAFF. CDR3 bases: TGCGCCAGCAGCCAAGAAGTGGGGGGCACTGAAGCTTTCTTT.

The chain couples TRBV5-1 to TRBJ2-1; 8 bases map to TRBD2. The germline CDR1 and CDR2 sequences are SGHRS and YFSETQ. This CDR3 contains 16 residues. V gave up 4 bases and J gave up 5 bases; unmatched junction bases: 11. The CDR3 loop reads CASSLGIAGNNNEQFF. The CDR3 bases are TGCGCCAGCAGCCTGGGGATAGCGGGGAACAACAATGAGCAGTTCTTC.

The chain is built from TRBV5-1 and TRBJ1-2; D not resolved. The CDR3 is 13 amino acids. V dropped 0 bases and J dropped 4 bases, with 7 bases sitting between them. Germline CDR1 reads SGHRS; CDR2 reads YFSETQ. CDR3 nucleotides: TGCGCCAGCAGCTTGGAACTAGGCTATGGCTACACCTTC. It specifies CASSLELGYGYTF.

The rearrangement links TRBV11-2 to TRBJ2-1; the D is unclear. V dropped 5 bases and J dropped 4 bases, with 12 bases sitting between them. CDR1 is SGHAT and CDR2 is FQNNGV in the germline V gene. The CDR3 consists of 14 residues. The CDR3 region is CASSPLTQYNEQFF. CDR3 nucleotides: TGTGCCAGCAGCCCATTAACCCAGTACAATGAGCAGTTCTTC. The variable domain in full, with the rest retrieved from reference TRBV11-2 and TRBJ2-1, is EAGVAQSPRYKIIEKRQSVAFWCNPISGHATLYWYQQILGQGPKLLIQFQNNGVVDDSQLPKDRFSAERLKGVDSTLKIQPAKLEDSAVYLCASSPLTQYNEQFFGPGTRLTVL.

This clone was seen once. V and J are TRBV21-1 and TRBJ2-7; TRBD1 is the table's D call and was not checked against the DNA. TRBV21-1 is a documented pseudogene. The CDR3 is 19 residues long. CDR3 bases: TGTGCCAGCAGTACCGCCCGGGACACCCCAGGGCTAAGCTCCTACGAGCAGTACTTC. Translated: CASSTARDTPGLSSYEQYF.

The genes are TRBV3-1 (or the pseudogene TRBV3-2) and TRBJ2-2; 9 nucleotides align to TRBD1. Germline V gene lookup returns CDR1 LGHDT and CDR2 YNNKEL (reference sequence). Trimming cost V 2 bases and J 4 bases; bases outside gene matches: 5. CDR3 length equals 16 residues. For the CDR3, the DNA is TGTGCCAGCAGCCAACAGGGACAGGGACCCACCGGGGAGCTGTTTTTT. As protein: CASSQQGQGPTGELFF.

The rearrangement links TRBV14 to TRBJ2-1; D is perhaps TRBD2 (6 bases). CDR1 and CDR2 (germline): SGHDN, FVKESK. The V end was cut by 4 bases, the J end by 6 bases, with 16 bases between. CDR3 length equals 15 residues. The chain's CDR3 is CASSPIGRVRNEQFF. CDR3 sequence (DNA): TGTGCCAGCAGCCCGATCGGGAGAGTTCGCAATGAGCAGTTCTTC.

The chain links TRBV19 to TRBJ2-1; possibly TRBD2 for D (7 bases). V lost 4 bases and J 2 bases, leaving 9 bases between the germline ends. This CDR3 comprises 14 residues. Germline-derived CDR1 and CDR2 are LNHDA and SQIVND (reference sequence). Here the CDR3 reads CASSNGGPYNEQFF. The DNA of the CDR3 is TGTGCCAGTAGTAACGGGGGGCCCTACAATGAGCAGTTCTTC.

This chain links TRBV6-6 with TRBJ2-1; D call uncertain. Germline V gene sequence: CDR1 MNHNY, CDR2 SVGAGI (reference sequence). The V gene lost 7 bases and the J gene lost 4 bases, with 5 bases spanning the gap. CDR3 size: 11 residues. CDR3 amino acids: CASKLYNEQFF. The CDR3 DNA reads as TGTGCCAGCAAGCTTTACAATGAGCAGTTCTTC.

J is TRBJ1-5 and V is TRBV6-2 or TRBV6-3; 7 nucleotides align to TRBD1. The CDR3 is 15 residues long. Germline values: CDR1 MNHEY, CDR2 SVGEGT. Trimming cost V 4 bases and J 2 bases; bases outside gene matches: 5. CDR3 nucleotide sequence: TGTGCCAGCAGTTCCCAGGGGGTTGGCAATCAGCCCCAGCATTTT. This codes for CASSSQGVGNQPQHF.

The chain combines TRBV5-8 with TRBJ1-2, with a tentative D call TRBD1 (6 bases). V lost 4 bases and J 8 bases, leaving 12 bases between the germline ends. The CDR3 spans 12 residues. The germline gives CDR1 SGHTS, CDR2 YDEGEE. CDR3 in amino acids: CASSPTRGGYTF. In nucleotides, the CDR3 is TGTGCCAGCAGCCCTACGAGGGGGGGCTACACCTTC.

V and J are TRBV14 and TRBJ1-1; tentative D call: TRBD1 (5 bases). Trimming pared 1 base from V and 4 bases from J, leaving 13 bases between. The CDR3 totals 15 residues. Germline CDR1 reads SGHDN; CDR2 reads FVKESK. CDR3 DNA sequence: TGTGCCAGCAGCCAAGCATACAGGTTGAGCACTGAAGCTTTCTTT. This sequence encodes CASSQAYRLSTEAFF.

This chain links TRBV27 with TRBJ1-4, with 7 nucleotides matching TRBD1. The CDR3 is 15 residues long. Germline trimming cut 4 bases from V and 7 bases from J; bases unmatched to any gene: 9. The V gene's germline CDR1 is MNHEY and CDR2 SMNVEV (reference sequence). CDR3 bases: TGTGCCAGCAGTTCACCAGGGGGTGAGAGTGAAAAACTGTTTTTT. It translates to CASSSPGGESEKLFF.

This chain joins TRBV6-5 and TRBJ2-1; 10 bases map to TRBD1. V lost 7 bases to trimming and J lost 6 bases; unmatched junction nucleotides: 9. The CDR3 sequence is 15 residues long. Germline CDR1 reads MNHEY; CDR2 reads SVGAGI. The CDR3 sequence: CASKRGTGAFNEQFF. CDR3 nucleotide sequence: TGTGCCAGCAAAAGGGGGACAGGGGCTTTCAATGAGCAGTTCTTC.

The CDR3 coding sequence is TGTGCCTGGAATCGGGACAGCCTACGCTACGAGCAGTACTTC. Its translation is CAWNRDSLRYEQYF. The J gene is TRBJ2-7, the V gene TRBV30; 7 nucleotides align to TRBD1. Germline CDR1 reads GTSNPN; CDR2 reads SVGIG (reference sequence). Unmatched junction bases numbered 9, after V lost 4 bases and J lost 3 bases. The CDR3 is 14 residues long.

The gene calls are TRBV11-2 and TRBJ2-7; a weak D match, TRBD2 (5 bases). The V gene's germline CDR1 is SGHAT and CDR2 FQNNGV. Trimming pared 1 base from V and 6 bases from J, leaving 10 bases between. The length of the CDR3 is 13 residues. This chain's CDR3 is CASSLGPGFEQYV. The CDR3 bases are TGTGCCAGCAGCTTAGGGCCGGGGTTCGAGCAGTACGTC.

The chain couples TRBV3-1 (or the pseudogene TRBV3-2) to TRBJ2-3; TRBD1 might be the D (6 bases). With 4 bases removed from V and 5 bases from J, the gap between germline ends came to 16 bases. The germline V gene has CDR1 LGHDT and CDR2 YNNKEL (reference sequence). CDR3 size: 15 residues. The CDR3 is CASSRVGTFQDTQYF. The CDR3 nucleotides read TGTGCCAGCAGCCGAGTAGGGACATTCCAAGATACGCAGTATTTT.

This sequence joins TRBV3-1 (or the pseudogene TRBV3-2) and TRBJ1-2; 7 bases are a match to TRBD1. The CDR3 is 15 amino acids. The germline CDR1 and CDR2 sequences are LGHDT and YNNKEL (reference sequence). The ends lost 5 bases at V and 8 bases at J; junction bases unmatched: 14. The CDR3 protein is CASSSRQGLTGGYTF. As DNA, the CDR3 is TGTGCCAGCAGCTCAAGACAGGGCTTAACGGGGGGCTACACCTTC.